The T cell receptor (beta chain) described here comes from a study of T cells in Graves' hyperthyroidism and ophthalmopathy. The table lists this clonotype with many counts. What it binds is unknown. Amplification yielded TCR beta CDR3 regions, with RNA transcripts as the source. With the HTBI primer set, the TCR CDR3 went through a first round of RT-PCR. One entry per CDR3 protein, called by TCRdb with MiXCR from the multiplex PCR reads. The table has 600,000 to 900,000 distinct CDR3 sequences, less than 20% seen once. CDR3 size: 15 residues. Germline V gene data show CDR1 as MDHEN and CDR2 as SYDVKM. The V segment lost 6 bases and the J segment 3 bases; nucleotides outside the gene matches: 9. Findings and limits, study-wide: A 13 V-J signature model discriminated ophthalmopathy versus stable hyperthyroidism. Peripheral blood also featured most of the thyroid clonotypes expanded above 0.001.

Specimen: blood. The sequence derives from a young man with Graves' hyperthyroidism. J is TRBJ1-1 and V is TRBV28; 8 nucleotides line up with TRBD1. CDR3 nucleotides: TGTGCCAGCAGACCTATTGGACAGGGTGACACTGAAGCTTTCTTT. This translates into CASRPIGQGDTEAFF.